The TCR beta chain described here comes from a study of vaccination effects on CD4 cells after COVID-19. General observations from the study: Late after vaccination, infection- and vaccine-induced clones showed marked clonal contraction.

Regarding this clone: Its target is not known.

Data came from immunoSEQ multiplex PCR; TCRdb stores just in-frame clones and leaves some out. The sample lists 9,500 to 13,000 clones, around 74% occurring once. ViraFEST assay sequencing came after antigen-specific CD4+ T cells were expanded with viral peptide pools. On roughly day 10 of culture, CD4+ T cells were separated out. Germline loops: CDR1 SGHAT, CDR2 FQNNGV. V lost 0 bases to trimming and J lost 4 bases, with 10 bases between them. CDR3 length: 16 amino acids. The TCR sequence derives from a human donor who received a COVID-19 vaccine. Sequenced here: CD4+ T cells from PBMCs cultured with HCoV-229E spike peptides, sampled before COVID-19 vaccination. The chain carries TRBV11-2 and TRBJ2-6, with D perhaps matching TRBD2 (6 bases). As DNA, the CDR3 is TGTGCCAGCAGCTTAGATCCGGGAGCCGGGGCCAACGTCCTGACTTTC. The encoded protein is CASSLDPGAGANVLTF.